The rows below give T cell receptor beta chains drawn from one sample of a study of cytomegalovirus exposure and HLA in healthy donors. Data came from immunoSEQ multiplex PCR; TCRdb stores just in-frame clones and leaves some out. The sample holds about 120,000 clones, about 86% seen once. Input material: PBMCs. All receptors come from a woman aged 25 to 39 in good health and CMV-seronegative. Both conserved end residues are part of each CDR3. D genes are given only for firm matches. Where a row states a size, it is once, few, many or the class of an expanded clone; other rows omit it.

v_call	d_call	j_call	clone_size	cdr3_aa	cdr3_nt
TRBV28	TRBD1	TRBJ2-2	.	CASNRDRRDTGELFF	TGTGCCAGCAATAGGGACAGGAGGGACACCGGGGAGCTGTTTTTT
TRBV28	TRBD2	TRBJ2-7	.	CASSTPLAGVSYEQYF	TGTGCCAGCAGTACCCCTCTAGCGGGAGTAAGTTACGAGCAGTACTTC
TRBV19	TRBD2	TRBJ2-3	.	CARTSRGTDTQYF	TGTGCCAGGACCTCGCGGGGGACAGATACGCAGTATTTT
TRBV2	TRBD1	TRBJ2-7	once	CASSEWDSEQYF	TGTGCCAGCAGTGAATGGGACAGCGAGCAGTACTTC
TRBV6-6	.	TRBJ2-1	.	CASSYFSPFEMNEQFF	TGTGCCAGCAGTTACTTTTCCCCCTTCGAGATGAATGAGCAGTTCTTC
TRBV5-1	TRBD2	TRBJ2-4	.	CASSLVGSGREIPNTLAKNIQYF	TGCGCCAGCAGCTTGGTGGGTAGCGGGAGGGAAATTCCAAATACTTTAGCCAAAAACATTCAGTACTTC
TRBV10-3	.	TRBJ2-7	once	CAISTSGYEQYF	TGTGCCATCAGTACGTCAGGCTACGAGCAGTACTTC
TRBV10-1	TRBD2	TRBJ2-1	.	CASSDFPSGSYNEQFF	TGCGCCAGCAGTGACTTCCCTAGCGGCTCCTACAATGAGCAGTTCTTC
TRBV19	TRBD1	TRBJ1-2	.	CASRSRGQGTFNYGYTF	TGTGCCAGTAGGTCGAGGGGACAGGGGACCTTCAACTATGGCTACACCTTC
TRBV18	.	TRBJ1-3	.	CASSPPFRERRNTIYF	TGTGCCAGCTCACCACCCTTCAGGGAACGAAGAAACACCATATATTTT
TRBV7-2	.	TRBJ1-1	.	CASSLGYGGRGEAFF	TGTGCCAGCAGCTTAGGGTACGGAGGTCGGGGTGAAGCTTTCTTT
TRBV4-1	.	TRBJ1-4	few	CASSQVGGLNEKLFF	TGCGCCAGCAGCCAAGTTGGAGGGTTGAATGAAAAACTGTTTTTT
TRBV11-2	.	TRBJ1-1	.	CASSVLSGAAFF	TGTGCCAGCAGCGTCCTCAGCGGGGCAGCTTTCTTT
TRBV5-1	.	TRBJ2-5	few	CASSGPGLPGSETQYF	TGCGCCAGCAGCGGACCGGGACTCCCCGGGTCAGAGACCCAGTACTTC
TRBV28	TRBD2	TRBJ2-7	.	CASKPQREGRLEQYF	TGTGCCAGCAAACCCCAGCGGGAGGGCCGCCTCGAGCAGTACTTC
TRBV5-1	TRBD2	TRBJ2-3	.	CASSLPGLAGGPGMDTQYF	TGCGCCAGCAGCTTACCGGGACTAGCGGGAGGGCCAGGGATGGATACGCAGTATTTT
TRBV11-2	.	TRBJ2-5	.	CASSYGAFQETQYF	TGTGCCAGCAGCTATGGGGCGTTCCAAGAGACCCAGTACTTC
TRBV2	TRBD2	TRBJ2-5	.	CASSEAILAAEETQYF	TGTGCCAGCAGTGAAGCCATACTAGCGGCCGAAGAGACCCAGTACTTC
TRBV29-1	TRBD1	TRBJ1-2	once	CSVDFWDRGDYGYTF	TGCAGCGTTGATTTTTGGGACAGGGGTGACTATGGCTACACCTTC
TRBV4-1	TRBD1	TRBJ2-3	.	CASSTQTGRADTQYF	TGCGCCAGCAGCACCCAGACAGGGAGAGCAGATACGCAGTATTTT
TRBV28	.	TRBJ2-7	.	CASRSGLPREQYF	TGTGCCAGCAGATCGGGACTCCCAAGGGAGCAGTACTTC
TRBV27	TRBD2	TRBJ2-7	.	CASSRGGLATNYEQYF	TGTGCCAGCAGTAGGGGGGGACTAGCAACTAACTACGAGCAGTACTTC
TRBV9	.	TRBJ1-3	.	CASSVGSRFSGNTIYF	TGTGCCAGCAGCGTAGGATCCAGGTTCTCTGGAAACACCATATATTTT